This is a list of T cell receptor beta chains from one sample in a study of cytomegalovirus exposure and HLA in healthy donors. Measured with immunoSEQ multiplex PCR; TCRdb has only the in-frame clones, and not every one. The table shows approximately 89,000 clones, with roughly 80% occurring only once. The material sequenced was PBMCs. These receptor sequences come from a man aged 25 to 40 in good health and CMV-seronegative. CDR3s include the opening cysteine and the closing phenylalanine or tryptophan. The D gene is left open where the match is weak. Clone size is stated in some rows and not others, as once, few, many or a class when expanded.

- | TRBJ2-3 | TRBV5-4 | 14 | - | CASSLAGGTDTQYF | TGTGCCAGCAGCTTGGCCGGGGGCACAGATACGCAGTATTTT
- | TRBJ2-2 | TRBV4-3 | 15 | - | CASSQGRVRTGELFF | TGCGCCAGCAGCCAGGGCAGGGTACGAACCGGGGAGCTGTTTTTT
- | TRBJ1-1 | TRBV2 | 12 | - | CASRGADTEAFF | TGTGCGTCGCGCGGGGCCGACACTGAAGCTTTCTTT
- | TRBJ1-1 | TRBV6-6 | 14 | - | CASSHVRGQIEAFF | TGTGCCAGCAGCCACGTGCGGGGGCAGATTGAAGCTTTCTTT
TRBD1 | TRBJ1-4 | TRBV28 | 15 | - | CASSSPGQRWEKLFF | TGTGCCAGCAGTTCCCCGGGACAGCGGTGGGAAAAACTGTTTTTT
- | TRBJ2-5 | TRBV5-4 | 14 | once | CASSLPGLKETQYF | TGTGCCAGCAGCCTCCCGGGACTGAAAGAGACCCAGTACTTC
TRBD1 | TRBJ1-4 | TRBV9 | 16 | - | CASSAPPGQGSEKLFF | TGTGCCAGCAGCGCACCACCGGGACAGGGGAGTGAAAAACTGTTTTTT
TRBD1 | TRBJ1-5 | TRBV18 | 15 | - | CASSGTGGGNQPQHF | TGTGCCAGCTCAGGGACAGGGGGAGGCAATCAGCCCCAGCATTTT
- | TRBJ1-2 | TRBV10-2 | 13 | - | CASRPGINYGYTF | TGCGCCAGCAGACCAGGGATTAACTATGGCTACACCTTC
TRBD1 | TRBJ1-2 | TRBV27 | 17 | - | CASSPTDRARGNYGYTF | TGTGCCAGCAGTCCGACCGACAGGGCTCGAGGGAACTATGGCTACACCTTC
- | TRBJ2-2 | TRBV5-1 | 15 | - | CASSFRTRNTGELFF | TGCGCCAGCAGTTTCCGGACAAGAAACACCGGGGAGCTGTTTTTT
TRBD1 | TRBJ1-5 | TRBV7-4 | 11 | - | CASSWTGPQHF | TGTGCCAGCAGCTGGACAGGGCCCCAGCATTTT
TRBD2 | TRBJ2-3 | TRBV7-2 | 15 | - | CASSSTSGPSDTQYF | TGTGCCAGCAGCTCGACTAGCGGCCCATCGGATACGCAGTATTTT
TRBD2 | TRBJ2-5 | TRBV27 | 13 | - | CASRPGLAAEQYF | TGTGCCAGCAGGCCGGGACTAGCGGCGGAGCAGTACTTC
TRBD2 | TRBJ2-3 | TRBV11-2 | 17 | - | CASSSILGLAPTDTQYF | TGTGCCAGCAGCTCAATTCTAGGACTAGCCCCAACAGATACGCAGTATTTT
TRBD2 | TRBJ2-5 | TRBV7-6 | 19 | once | CASSLGPGVAGLGYETQYF | TGTGCCAGCAGCTTAGGCCCGGGGGTAGCGGGATTGGGTTATGAGACCCAGTACTTC
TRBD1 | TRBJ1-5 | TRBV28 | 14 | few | CASSPTGGTQPQHF | TGTGCCAGCAGTCCCACAGGGGGCACTCAGCCCCAGCATTTT
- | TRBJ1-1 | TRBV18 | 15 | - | CASSTGEGYEDEAFF | TGTGCCAGCTCCACGGGGGAGGGTTACGAGGATGAAGCTTTCTTT
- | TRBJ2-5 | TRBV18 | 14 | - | CASSPSGGQETQYF | TGTGCCAGCTCACCATCCGGGGGCCAAGAGACCCAGTACTTC
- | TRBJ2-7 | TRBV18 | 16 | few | CASSPRGQGAIREQYF | TGTGCCAGCTCACCACGGGGCCAAGGGGCCATTCGCGAGCAGTACTTC
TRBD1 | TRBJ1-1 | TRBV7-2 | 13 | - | CASSWTGLTEAFF | TGTGCCAGCAGCTGGACAGGGCTCACTGAAGCTTTCTTT
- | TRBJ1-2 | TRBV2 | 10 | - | CASRGRGYTF | TGTGCCAGCAGGGGGCGAGGCTACACCTTC
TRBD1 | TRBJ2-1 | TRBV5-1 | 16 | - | CASSSLGTGSRNEQFF | TGCGCCAGCAGCTCACTCGGGACAGGGAGCCGCAATGAGCAGTTCTTC
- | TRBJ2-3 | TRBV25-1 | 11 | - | CASRKGDTQYF | TGTGCCAGCAGGAAGGGGGATACGCAGTATTTT
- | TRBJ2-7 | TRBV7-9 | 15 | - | CASSSGRELSYEQYF | TGTGCCAGCAGCTCAGGCCGAGAACTCTCCTACGAGCAGTACTTC
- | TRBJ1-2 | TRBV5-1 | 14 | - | CASSWYTTNYGYTF | TGCGCCAGCAGCTGGTACACTACTAACTATGGCTACACCTTC
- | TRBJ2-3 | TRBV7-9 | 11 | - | CSSSPEDTQYF | TGTTCCAGCAGCCCGGAGGATACGCAGTATTTT
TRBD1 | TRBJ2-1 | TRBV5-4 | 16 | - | CASSFAGQGYYNEQFF | TGTGCCAGCAGCTTTGCCGGACAGGGGTACTACAATGAGCAGTTCTTC
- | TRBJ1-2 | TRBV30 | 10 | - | CARGTTQQAF | TGTGCCCGGGGGACGACCCAACAGGCCTTC
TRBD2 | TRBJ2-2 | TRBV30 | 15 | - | CAWTTGLANTGELFF | TGTGCCTGGACGACCGGACTAGCGAACACCGGGGAGCTGTTTTTT
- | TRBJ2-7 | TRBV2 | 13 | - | CASSDHLPYEQYF | TGTGCCAGCAGTGACCACCTACCCTACGAGCAGTACTTC
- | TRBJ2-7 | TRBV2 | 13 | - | CASSVSTSYEQYF | TGTGCCAGCAGTGTTAGTACCTCCTACGAGCAGTACTTC
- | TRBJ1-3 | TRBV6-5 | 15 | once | CASSRVRNSGNTIYF | TGTGCCAGCAGTCGTGTCAGGAACTCTGGAAACACCATATATTTT
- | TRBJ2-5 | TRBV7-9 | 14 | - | CASSFQQAGETQYF | TGTGCCAGCAGCTTTCAACAGGCTGGAGAGACCCAGTACTTC
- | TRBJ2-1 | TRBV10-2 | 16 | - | CASSEPGGEEYNEQFF | TGCGCCAGCAGTGAGCCTGGCGGGGAAGAATACAATGAGCAGTTCTTC
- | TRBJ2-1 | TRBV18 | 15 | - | CASSPMGRTYNEQFF | TGTGCCAGCTCACCAATGGGCAGGACATACAATGAGCAGTTCTTC
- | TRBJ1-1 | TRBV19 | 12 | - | CASSVTGREAFF | TGTGCCAGTAGTGTTACAGGGCGGGAAGCTTTCTTT
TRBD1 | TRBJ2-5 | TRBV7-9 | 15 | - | CASSHRDRLQETQYF | TGTGCCAGCAGCCATAGGGACAGGTTACAAGAGACCCAGTACTTC
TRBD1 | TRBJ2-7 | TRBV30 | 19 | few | CAWRTPNWDDRGQSAEQYF | TGTGCCTGGAGGACACCAAACTGGGACGACAGGGGGCAATCGGCCGAGCAGTACTTC
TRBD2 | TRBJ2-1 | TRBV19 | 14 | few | CASSTASGRGEQFF | TGTGCCAGTAGTACCGCTAGCGGGAGGGGTGAGCAGTTCTTC